A selection of T cell receptor beta chains follows, all from one sample in a study of identical twins. In TCRdb, the 5' RACE reads were re-called with MiXCR into one record per CDR3 protein. The sample gives roughly 1.6 million distinct CDR3 sequences, 25% to 35% of which show up once; about 0.27% is in the top ten. Sequenced sample: cord blood. The receptors were sampled from a newborn girl in good health. Both conserved end residues are part of each CDR3. Each record gives: J gene, D gene, V gene, clone size, CDR3 protein, CDR3 DNA. D genes are given only for firm matches. Not all rows give a size; the values are once, few, many and, for expanded clones, a class.

>TRBJ1-6|.|TRBV10-3|.
CAISESIPRTENSPLHF
TGTGCCATCAGTGAGTCGATACCCCGGACAGAGAATTCACCCCTCCACTTT
>TRBJ1-5|.|TRBV7-9|.
CASTDSGNQPQHF
TGTGCCAGCACCGACAGCGGCAATCAGCCCCAGCATTTT
>TRBJ1-2|.|TRBV5-1|many
CASSPRDSYGYTF
TGTGCCAGCAGTCCCAGGGACTCCTATGGCTACACCTTC
>TRBJ2-3|TRBD2|TRBV20-1|few
CSASRFERDPADTQYF
TGCAGTGCTAGTCGGTTTGAGCGGGATCCCGCAGATACGCAGTATTTT
>TRBJ2-3|.|TRBV30|.
CAWSTVAFTDTQYF
TGTGCCTGGAGTACGGTAGCCTTCACAGATACGCAGTATTTT
>TRBJ2-7|TRBD1|TRBV20-1|few
CSSLQGPYEQYF
TGCAGTTCATTACAGGGGCCCTACGAGCAGTACTTC
>TRBJ2-5|TRBD2|TRBV20-1|.
CSARTQRGREETQYF
TGCAGTGCTAGAACCCAGCGGGGAAGGGAAGAGACCCAGTACTTC
>TRBJ2-4|.|TRBV20-1|.
CSARPGRGAGIQYF
TGCAGTGCTAGACCGGGTAGAGGGGCAGGCATTCAGTACTTC
>TRBJ2-5|TRBD2|TRBV3-1|.
CASSHWTSQETQYF
TGTGCCAGCAGCCACTGGACTAGCCAAGAGACCCAGTACTTC
>TRBJ1-4|.|TRBV28|.
CASRAFGKLFF
TGTGCCAGCAGGGCTTTTGGGAAACTGTTTTTT
>TRBJ2-1|TRBD2|TRBV4-2|.
CASSHGLAGERDNEQFF
TGTGCCAGCAGCCATGGACTAGCGGGAGAGCGGGACAATGAGCAGTTCTTC
>TRBJ1-5|.|TRBV10-3|few
CAIGAGSSNQPQHF
TGTGCCATCGGAGCAGGGTCGAGCAATCAGCCCCAGCATTTT
>TRBJ1-2|.|TRBV3-1|few
CASTTSGNYGYTF
TGTGCCAGCACAACCTCGGGTAACTATGGCTACACCTTC
>TRBJ1-2|.|TRBV27|.
CASSPMTNIYLYGYTF
TGTGCCAGCAGCCCCATGACAAACATATACCTCTATGGCTACACCTTC
>TRBJ1-2|.|TRBV12-3/TRBV12-4|many
CASSLWETPVYGYTF
TGTGCCAGCAGTTTATGGGAGACACCCGTCTATGGCTACACCTTC
>TRBJ2-1|TRBD2|TRBV20-1|.
CSARAWGSGSSYNEQFF
TGCAGTGCTAGAGCTTGGGGTAGCGGGAGTTCCTACAATGAGCAGTTCTTC
>TRBJ1-3|TRBD1|TRBV30|.
CAWSGGTASGNTIYF
TGTGCCTGGAGTGGGGGGACAGCCTCTGGAAACACCATATATTTT
>TRBJ2-3|TRBD2|TRBV2|.
CASSRLAGGLADTQYF
TGTGCCAGCAGTCGACTAGCGGGGGGCCTCGCAGATACGCAGTATTTT
>TRBJ2-3|TRBD2|TRBV24-1|.
CATSDPGRGSDTQYF
TGTGCCACCAGTGATCCCGGGAGGGGGTCAGATACGCAGTATTTT
>TRBJ1-2|TRBD1|TRBV12-3/TRBV12-4|.
CASRRDRGPFYGYTF
TGTGCCAGCAGGCGTGACAGGGGGCCTTTCTATGGCTACACCTTC
>TRBJ2-7|TRBD2|TRBV27|.
CASSLSATSGYEQYF
TGTGCCAGCAGTTTATCTGCGACTAGCGGCTACGAGCAGTACTTC
>TRBJ1-2|.|TRBV5-1|.
CASSLWGASINYGYTF
TGCGCCAGCAGCTTGTGGGGGGCCTCTATCAACTATGGCTACACCTTC
>TRBJ2-6|.|TRBV2|few
CASRDLGSGANVLTF
TGTGCCAGCAGGGACCTGGGCTCTGGGGCCAACGTCCTGACTTTC
>TRBJ2-3|TRBD2|TRBV10-3|.
CAISEAFASGRALDTDTQYF
TGTGCCATCAGTGAGGCGTTTGCTAGCGGGAGGGCCCTCGACACAGATACGCAGTATTTT
>TRBJ1-2|TRBD1|TRBV19|.
CASSPRTGWGYTF
TGTGCCAGTAGTCCCCGGACAGGTTGGGGCTACACCTTC
>TRBJ2-3|TRBD2|TRBV6-1|.
CASSDHLLADPSTDTQYF
TGTGCCAGCAGTGATCACCTCCTAGCGGACCCTAGCACAGATACGCAGTATTTT
>TRBJ2-3|TRBD2|TRBV5-1|.
CASSLKLAGDTQYF
TGCGCCAGCAGCTTGAAACTAGCGGGAGATACGCAGTATTTT
>TRBJ1-2|.|TRBV11-2|.
CASSLVGGVYGYTF
TGTGCCAGCAGCTTAGTGGGGGGCGTCTATGGCTACACCTTC
>TRBJ1-2|.|TRBV20-1|.
CSASRQLPTNGYTF
TGCAGTGCTAGTCGGCAGCTCCCTACTAATGGCTACACCTTC